The 3 T cell receptor beta chains below all came from one sample that was sequenced in a study of CD8 T cells in Susac syndrome (dated by TCRdb to about 2019). The library came from the immunoSEQ multiplex PCR assay. RNA was extracted using the RNeasy kit, and about 0.5 to 1 ug of the RNA was reverse transcribed with random hexamers. The public reads were reprocessed in TCRdb via fastp at Q25 and MiXCR, keeping in-frame beta chains. All rows with the same CDR3 protein become a single entry with the most common DNA and genes. The sample contains tens of thousands of distinct CDR3 sequences, roughly 92% of them found a single time. Together, the top ten hold roughly 0.2% of the sample. Sample: CD8+ T cells from PBMCs. The receptors originated from a human donor in good health.

V and J are TRBV27 and TRBJ2-7; 7 nucleotides line up with TRBD1. The germline gives CDR1 MNHEY, CDR2 SMNVEV (reference sequence). The CDR3 loop spans 16 amino acids. V lost 5 bases to trimming and J lost 1 base; unmatched junction nucleotides: 11. The CDR3 loop is CASSPSQGILSYEQYF. For the CDR3, the DNA is TGTGCCAGCAGTCCCTCACAGGGGATATTATCCTACGAGCAGTACTTC.

This sequence joins TRBV7-2 and TRBJ1-2, with D possibly TRBD1 on 5 matching bases. Between the trimmed V and J ends, which lost 6 bases and 7 bases, there was a span of 18 bases. Germline CDR1 reads SGHTA; CDR2 reads FQGNSA. This CDR3 comprises 14 residues. CDR3 protein: CASSLTGGYIGYTF. CDR3 sequence (DNA): TGTGCCAGCAGTCTCACCGGGGGGTATATTGGCTACACCTTC.

This chain connects TRBV29-1 to TRBJ1-1; D perhaps matches TRBD1 (5 bases). The CDR3 consists of 10 residues. Per germline, CDR1 SQVTM and CDR2 ANQGSEA. V was trimmed by 5 bases and J by 9 bases, leaving 10 bases between them. In DNA form, the CDR3 reads TGCAGCGTTCTTCCAGGGAAAGCTTTCTTT. This translates into CSVLPGKAFF.